Sequencing of this T cell receptor beta chain was carried out in a study of shared clonotypes between healthy human individuals. All the donors were Caucasian adults who lived in Nashville, Tennessee. Produced via immunoSEQ multiplex PCR; TCRdb's table is partial and in-frame only. The sample carries 640,000 or so clones, less than 80% recorded once. CDR3 size: 11 residues. CDR1 is MDHEN, CDR2 SYDVKM, per germline. The V and J ends lost 5 bases and 11 bases respectively, with 12 bases between them. This clone was found a few times. The material sequenced was memory CD4+ T cells sorted from blood. Subset meaning: CD45RA-negative fraction. The source of this sequence is a woman aged 25 to 45 in good health. This rearrangement joins TRBV28 to TRBJ1-1; the D is unclear. The DNA for the CDR3 is TGTGCCAGCAGTCTCACGAGGAGGGCTTTCTTT. Protein product: CASSLTRRAFF.